The source of this T cell receptor (beta chain) is a study of T cells in Graves' hyperthyroidism and ophthalmopathy. General observations from the study: With a median lead of around 6.7 months before onset, the model predicted ophthalmopathy.

TCR beta CDR3 region amplification was performed from RNA transcripts. Using the HTBI primer set, a first-round RT-PCR was run on the TCR CDR3. Each CDR3 protein is one row after TCRdb ran MiXCR on the multiplex PCR reads. In the table there are 550,000 to 600,000 distinct CDR3 sequences, approximately 15% of which are singletons. This clonotype was seen a few times. What it binds is unknown. Patients having uncontrolled infection, another autoimmune disease, pregnancy or lactation were not included. Thyroid ultrasound, orbital computed tomography, clinical symptoms, and serum thyroxine and TRAb underpinned diagnoses. Germline values: CDR1 MDHEN, CDR2 SYDVKM. The CDR3 runs 14 residues. With 8 bases removed from V and 3 bases from J, the gap between germline ends came to 14 bases.

The sample taken for sequencing was blood. The V and J genes are TRBV28 and TRBJ2-1; D possibly corresponds to TRBD2 (7 bases). The clonotype originates from a young woman with Graves' ophthalmopathy. CDR3 region: CASRREGDYNEQFF. CDR3 nucleotides: TGTGCCAGCCGTAGGGAGGGGGACTACAATGAGCAGTTCTTC. Combining the CDR3 with reference TRBV28 and TRBJ2-1 gives the whole variable domain DVKVTQSSRYLVKRTGEKVFLECVQDMDHENMFWYRQDPGLGLRLIYFSYDVKMKEKGDIPEGYSVSREKKERFSLILESASTNQTSMYLCASRREGDYNEQFFGPGTRLTVL.